The 9 T cell receptor beta chains below come from one sample, sequenced in a study of blood T cell repertoires in COVID-19. Method: immunoSEQ multiplex PCR; TCRdb's copy keeps in-frame clones and lacks some. This sample yields over 40,000 clones, of which about 83% are seen a single time; approximately 15% belongs to the top ten. Sequenced input: peripheral blood. These receptors were taken from a man aged 40-49 years with acute or convalescent COVID-19.

This sequence joins TRBV10-2 and TRBJ2-3, with 8 bases matching TRBD2. The V gene end was trimmed by 3 bases and the J gene end by 5 bases; junction bases not matched to a gene: 7. The CDR3 length is 15 residues. The V gene's germline CDR1 is WSHSY and CDR2 SAAADI. CDR3 coding DNA: TGCGCCAGCAGTGACCCGGGGGGGGTGATAGATACGCAGTATTTT. Residues: CASSDPGGVIDTQYF.

Only one count was recorded for this clone. The chain recombines TRBV6-5 with TRBJ1-1; D call uncertain. Trimming stripped 4 bases from V and 4 bases from J, with 7 bases between. The CDR3 spans 12 residues. The germline CDR1 and CDR2 sequences are MNHEY and SVGAGI. The CDR3 bases are TGTGCCAGCAGTTTTCAGGCCACTGAAGCTTTCTTT. Amino acids: CASSFQATEAFF.

This clone was seen once. The rearrangement joins TRBV7-6 to TRBJ2-2; D possibly corresponds to TRBD2 (6 bases). CDR1 is SGHVS and CDR2 is FNYEAQ in the germline V gene. The V and J ends lost 5 bases and 6 bases respectively, with 13 bases between them. This CDR3 region has 14 residues. The chain's CDR3 is CASSPTSGAGELFF. In DNA, the CDR3 is TGTGCCAGCAGCCCGACTAGTGGCGCCGGGGAGCTGTTTTTT. The full variable domain, with the rest looked up from reference TRBV7-6 and TRBJ2-2, is GAGVSQSPRYKVTKRGQDVALRCDPISGHVSLYWYRQALGQGPEFLTYFNYEAQQDKSGLPNDRFSAERPEGSISTLTIQRTEQRDSAMYRCASSPTSGAGELFFGEGSRLTVL.

This chain links TRBV5-1 with TRBJ2-7; tentatively, D is TRBD1 (6 bases). Germline loops: CDR1 SGHRS, CDR2 YFSETQ. The CDR3 has 14 amino acids. Trimming took 5 bases from V and 2 from J, leaving 14 bases between them. This CDR3 reads CASRYTDRTYEQYF. The CDR3 region has the DNA TGCGCCAGCAGATACACCGACAGGACCTACGAGCAGTACTTC. The variable domain in full, with the rest retrieved from reference TRBV5-1 and TRBJ2-7, is KAGVTQTPRYLIKTRGQQVTLSCSPISGHRSVSWYQQTPGQGLQFLFEYFSETQRNKGNFPGRFSGRQFSNSRSEMNVSTLELGDSALYLCASRYTDRTYEQYFGPGTRLTVT.

This clone was seen only a few times. The rearrangement uses TRBV5-5 and TRBJ1-2; D gene uncertain. The V gene lost 3 bases and the J gene lost 0 bases, with 6 bases spanning the gap. The CDR3 sequence is 13 residues long. From germline, CDR1 is SGHKS and CDR2 YYEKEE (reference sequence). CDR3 sequence: CASSSPANYGYTF. For the CDR3, the DNA is TGTGCCAGCAGCTCCCCGGCTAACTATGGCTACACCTTC.

The genes are TRBV6-6 and TRBJ1-1; tentative D call: TRBD1 (5 bases). Trimming removed 2 bases at V and 7 bases at J, with 14 bases between. The germline V gene encodes CDR1 MNHNY and CDR2 SVGAGI (reference sequence). The CDR3 runs 14 residues. CDR3 bases: TGTGCCAGCAGTTACCTTGAGACAGCTTATGAAGCTTTCTTT. Translating gives CASSYLETAYEAFF.

This clone was seen only once. The chain uses TRBV3-1 (or the pseudogene TRBV3-2) and TRBJ2-3; the match to TRBD2 covers 16 bases. Germline CDR1 and CDR2: LGHDT and YNNKEL (reference sequence). V gave up 1 base and J gave up 6 bases; unmatched junction bases: 7. The CDR3 extends over 18 amino acids. Here the CDR3 DNA reads TGTGCCAGCAGCCAAGTCGGGACTAGCGGGGGGGTCCGGGATACGCAGTATTTT. Protein sequence: CASSQVGTSGGVRDTQYF.

The chain uses TRBV18 and TRBJ2-2; 9 nucleotides align to TRBD2. Germline-derived CDR1 and CDR2 are KGHSH and LQKENI. The CDR3 consists of 16 residues. Trimming cost V 6 bases and J 2 bases; bases outside gene matches: 7. The CDR3 sequence: CASSPSGGRNTGELFF. CDR3 DNA sequence: TGTGCCAGCTCCCCCAGCGGGGGGCGTAACACCGGGGAGCTGTTTTTT.

DNA for the CDR3: TGTGCCAGCAGTACAGGGTTAAATTCACCCCTCCACTTT. This gives the protein CASSTGLNSPLHF. This chain uses TRBV27 with TRBJ1-6; a weak D match, TRBD1 (6 bases). V lost 5 bases and J 7 bases, leaving 9 bases between the germline ends. Per the germline V gene, CDR1 is MNHEY and CDR2 is SMNVEV (reference sequence). CDR3 length equals 13 residues.